Listed below are T cell receptor beta chains from one sample, sequenced in a study of radiation and T cells in renal cell carcinoma. Here immunoSEQ multiplex PCR was the method, and the copy in TCRdb shows in-frame clones only, minus some. This sample yields some 58,000 clones, of which roughly four fifths are seen a single time; 6.8% belongs to the top ten. The sequencing used blood, collected from a patient whose treatment included radiotherapy and nephrectomy. Receptors were obtained from a man between 60 and 70 years old with renal cell carcinoma. CDR3s include the opening cysteine and the closing phenylalanine or tryptophan. A D gene is named only where the DNA matches it firmly. Clone size is given for some rows only: seen once, a few or many times, or a class if the clone is expanded.

abundance,d_gene,len,j_gene,v_gene,CDR3nt,CDR3aa
.,.,14,TRBJ2-1,TRBV6-1,TGTGCCAGCAGCACACAGGATTTCTACAATGAGCAGTTCTTC,CASSTQDFYNEQFF
.,.,14,TRBJ1-1,TRBV10-3,TGTGCCATCAGTGGGGCGGACAGTAACACTGAAGCTTTCTTT,CAISGADSNTEAFF
many,.,14,TRBJ1-2,TRBV25-1,TGTGCCAGCAGTGATCCGGGGGCTAACTATGGCTACACCTTC,CASSDPGANYGYTF
.,.,16,TRBJ2-2,TRBV27,TGTGCCACCCAGAGGTCTACAGGGTTGAACACCGGGGAGCTGTTTTTT,CATQRSTGLNTGELFF
few,.,12,TRBJ2-3,TRBV11-2,TGTGCCAGCGGGGGGATAGGGGATACGCAGTATTTT,CASGGIGDTQYF
.,.,13,TRBJ2-7,TRBV4-1,TGCGCCAGCAGCCGGTCGATCGCGGAAGAGCAGTACTTC,CASSRSIAEEQYF
.,.,14,TRBJ1-2,TRBV30,TGTGCCTGGAGTTCGAGCTTTAATAATAAGGGCTACACCTTC,CAWSSSFNNKGYTF
.,.,12,TRBJ2-1,TRBV7-2,TGTGCCAGCAGCTTTCGACGGGATGAGCAGTTCTTC,CASSFRRDEQFF
.,.,13,TRBJ1-5,TRBV2,TGTGCCAGCAGTGAAAACTCGCCCCAGCCCCAGCATTTT,CASSENSPQPQHF
.,.,15,TRBJ2-1,TRBV2,TGTGCCAGCAGTGAAAACACAGACTCCTACAATGAGCAGTTCTTC,CASSENTDSYNEQFF
.,TRBD2,14,TRBJ2-5,TRBV7-8,TGTGCCAGCAGCTTTACTAGCGTCGCGGAGACCCAGTACTTC,CASSFTSVAETQYF
.,TRBD1,14,TRBJ1-2,TRBV18,TGTGCCAGCTCAACGGACAGGGGGCAGGATGGCTACACCTTC,CASSTDRGQDGYTF
.,.,12,TRBJ1-4,TRBV30,TGTGCCTGGCTCGGAAACGATGAAAAACTGTTTTTT,CAWLGNDEKLFF
.,.,14,TRBJ2-3,TRBV7-2,TGTGCCAGCAGGGGGATTGGGGGCAGAGATACGCAGTATTTT,CASRGIGGRDTQYF
once,.,13,TRBJ2-5,TRBV10-2,TGCGCCAGCAGGACCCCCCTCTCGGAGACCCAGTACTTC,CASRTPLSETQYF
.,.,15,TRBJ1-4,TRBV28,TGTGCCAGCAGTTTCTATCGACAGTTAACAGAAAAACTGTTTTTT,CASSFYRQLTEKLFF
.,TRBD1,15,TRBJ1-2,TRBV18,TGTGCCAGCTCACCAGCGGGACAGCCAGACTATGGCTACACCTTC,CASSPAGQPDYGYTF
once,TRBD1,16,TRBJ1-4,TRBV11-2,TGTGCCAGCAGCCCTCCGGGACAGGGAGGGTGGGAAAAACTGTTTTTT,CASSPPGQGGWEKLFF
.,.,16,TRBJ2-2,TRBV28,TGTGCCAGCAGTTTAAATTCAGGGTTTAGTACCGGGGAGCTGTTTTTT,CASSLNSGFSTGELFF
.,.,15,TRBJ1-5,TRBV2,TGTGCCAGCATGAAGAGCGACAGCGAATATCAGCCCCAGCATTTT,CASMKSDSEYQPQHF
.,.,16,TRBJ2-7,TRBV7-9,TGTGCCAGCAGCTCCCAGGGGACACTTGGGAGCCACGAGCAGTACTTC,CASSSQGTLGSHEQYF
few,.,17,TRBJ2-3,TRBV7-6,TGTGCCAGCAGCTTAGCTTCCCGGACAGCCCTTCTAGCTACGCAGTATTTT,CASSLASRTALLATQYF